This T cell receptor beta chain derives from a study of PD-L1 blockade in urothelial cancer. Patients were diagnosed with urothelial carcinoma, either locally advanced or metastatic. Profiling relied on immunoSEQ multiplex PCR, and the TCRdb table lists in-frame clones only, not all of them. There are 17,000 or so clones in the sample; about nine tenths occur only once, and under 7% lies in the top ten. In germline, CDR1 is MDHEN, CDR2 SYDVKM. V trimming: 2 bases; J trimming: 1 base; junction bases outside the gene matches: 2. This CDR3 region has 16 residues. This material consisted of PBMCs, taken around atezolizumab (anti-PD-L1) treatment. The rearrangement links TRBV28 to TRBJ2-6, with 7 bases lining up with TRBD1. The receptor comes from a man aged 50-60 years with urothelial cancer. CDR3 sequence: CASSLTGESGANVLTF. CDR3 DNA sequence: TGTGCCAGCAGTTTAACAGGGGAATCTGGGGCCAACGTCCTGACTTTC.